The 14 T cell receptor beta chains listed next were all sequenced from one sample in a study of CD8+ T cells in alopecia areata. Stated treatment: oral pan-JAK inhibitor, 5-10 mg twice daily. Samples from alopecia areata patients were lesional scalp punch biopsies and peripheral blood. cDNA reverse transcribed from extracted RNA served as the sequencing template. The protocol was immunoSEQ multiplex PCR, while the TCRdb copy is restricted to in-frame clones and leaves out a portion. The repertoire includes approximately 7,400 clones, under 70% of them detected once, and more than 10% sits in the top ten. The sequencing used skin, collected at week 4, from a patient treated with tofacitinib. Source of these receptors: a human donor with alopecia areata.

The chain is built from TRBV6-5 and TRBJ2-1; D unresolved. V lost 8 bases to trimming and J lost 10 bases, with 18 bases between them. This CDR3 has 13 residues. Germline V gene data show CDR1 as MNHEY and CDR2 as SVGAGI. CDR3 residues: CASFSPERREQFF. In DNA, the CDR3 is TGTGCCAGCTTTAGCCCGGAGAGACGAGAGCAGTTCTTC.

The CDR3 DNA sequence: TGTGCCAGCAGTGGGCAGGTCTTTGAAAGTGGACGCTCCTACGAGCAGTACTTC. Its protein is CASSGQVFESGRSYEQYF. The chain uses TRBV2 and TRBJ2-7; D remains ambiguous. The V gene's germline CDR1 is SNHLY and CDR2 FYNNEI. Trimming removed 4 bases from V and 0 bases from J, with 22 bases in between. The CDR3 is 18 amino acids.

This chain's CDR3 is CASSRQGAGELFF. Here the CDR3 DNA reads TGTGCCAGCAGCCGACAGGGGGCCGGGGAGCTGTTTTTT. V gene TRBV14 combines with J gene TRBJ2-2, with 9 bases lining up with TRBD1. V shed 4 bases, J shed 6 bases, and the junction held 0 bases outside the gene matches. The CDR3 length is 13 residues. Looked up from germline, CDR1 is SGHDN and CDR2 is FVKESK. The variable domain in full, with the rest retrieved from reference TRBV14 and TRBJ2-2, is EAGVTQFPSHSVIEKGQTVTLRCDPISGHDNLYWYRRVMGKEIKFLLHFVKESKQDESGMPNNRFLAERTGGTYSTLKVQPAELEDSGVYFCASSRQGAGELFFGEGSRLTVL.

This chain connects TRBV19 to TRBJ1-4, with D maybe TRBD1 (5 bases). Trimming took off 8 bases at V and 1 base at J, with 11 bases between the two ends. Germline CDR1 and CDR2: LNHDA and SQIVND (reference sequence). The CDR3 extends over 14 amino acids. CDR3 sequence: CASGPGRTNEKLFF. Here the CDR3 DNA reads TGTGCCAGTGGACCGGGGCGAACTAATGAAAAACTGTTTTTT.

This sequence joins TRBV14 and TRBJ1-2; no reliable D call. The CDR3 loop spans 16 amino acids. The V and J ends lost 0 bases and 6 bases respectively, with 17 bases between them. CDR1 is SGHDN, CDR2 FVKESK, per germline. The CDR3 nucleotides are TGTGCCAGCAGCCAAGAGAGGTACCGCCGCCACGATGGCTACACCTTC. This sequence encodes CASSQERYRRHDGYTF.

The chain carries TRBV10-3 and TRBJ2-7, with TRBD2 matching over 10 bases. This CDR3 spans 19 amino acids. CDR1 is ENHRY and CDR2 is SYGVKD in the germline V gene. The ends lost 2 bases at V and 3 bases at J; junction bases unmatched: 16. CDR3 in amino acids: CAISEAPGTSAIVGYEQYF. In nucleotides, the CDR3 is TGTGCCATCAGTGAGGCCCCCGGGACTAGCGCCATAGTGGGCTACGAGCAGTACTTC.

The V and J genes are TRBV29-1 and TRBJ2-7; 11 positions agree with TRBD1. With V trimmed by 7 bases and J by 5 bases, 4 bases remained unmatched. This CDR3 is built from 12 residues. Per germline, CDR1 SQVTM and CDR2 ANQGSEA. CDR3 residues: CSAWTGGNEQYF. In DNA form, the CDR3 reads TGCAGCGCCTGGACAGGGGGCAACGAGCAGTACTTC.

This clone was recorded only once. This chain links TRBV19 with TRBJ2-7; TRBD2 aligns across 11 bases. This CDR3 region has 13 residues. J lost 5 bases, V lost 6 bases, and 3 bases had no gene match. The germline V gene has CDR1 LNHDA and CDR2 SQIVND (reference sequence). The CDR3 bases are TGTGCCAGTAGGACGACTAGCGGGGACGAGCAGTACTTC. Protein sequence: CASRTTSGDEQYF. The full variable domain, completed using reference TRBV19 and TRBJ2-7, is DGGITQSPKYLFRKEGQNVTLSCEQNLNHDAMYWYRQDPGQGLRLIYYSQIVNDFQKGDIAEGYSVSREKKESFPLTVTSAQKNPTAFYLCASRTTSGDEQYFGPGTRLTVT.

The rearrangement joins TRBV6-4 to TRBJ2-3; 9 nucleotides match TRBD2. Germline CDR1 MRHNA, CDR2 SNTAGT. With 2 bases clipped from V and 4 bases from J, the junction kept 4 bases outside the gene matches. The CDR3 extends over 15 amino acids. CDR3 sequence: CASSDGGLAADTQYF. Written as DNA, the CDR3 is TGTGCCAGCAGTGACGGGGGACTAGCCGCAGATACGCAGTATTTT.

The chain uses TRBV7-6 and TRBJ2-7, with TRBD2 matching over 8 bases. Trimming cost V 5 bases and J 3 bases; bases outside gene matches: 6. This CDR3 is 14 amino acids long. Germline CDR1 is SGHVS and CDR2 is FNYEAQ. CDR3 amino acids: CASSPWGLDYEQYF. In DNA, the CDR3 is TGTGCCAGCAGCCCGTGGGGACTAGACTACGAGCAGTACTTC.

The CDR3 here is CASSPTRDGAYNEQFF. DNA of the CDR3: TGTGCCAGCAGTCCTACCCGGGACGGGGCTTACAATGAGCAGTTCTTC. The rearrangement joins TRBV11-2 to TRBJ2-1; D possibly matches TRBD1 or TRBD2 (5 bases each). Germline CDR1 and CDR2: SGHAT and FQNNGV. Trimming took 6 bases from V and 4 from J, leaving 19 bases between them. The length of the CDR3 is 16 residues.

The gene calls are TRBV7-7 and TRBJ2-1; 7 nucleotides match TRBD2. This CDR3 has 14 residues. Trimming cost V 1 base and J 5 bases; bases outside gene matches: 2. CDR1 and CDR2 from the germline V gene are SSHAT and FNYEAQ (reference sequence). The CDR3 region is CASSLDREDNEQFF. The CDR3 coding sequence is TGTGCCAGCAGCTTAGATCGGGAGGACAATGAGCAGTTCTTC.

This chain joins TRBV4-2 and TRBJ2-7; 12 bases fit TRBD2. CDR3 size: 14 residues. The junction had 5 bases not matched to a gene; V was cut back by 6 bases and J by 5 bases. CDR1 is LGHNA and CDR2 is YNFKEQ in the germline V gene. CDR3 residues: CASRLRLAGDEQYF. CDR3 coding DNA: TGTGCCAGCAGGCTTAGACTAGCGGGAGACGAGCAGTACTTC.

The CDR3 protein is CASGQGLAETQYF. The CDR3 nucleotides are TGTGCCAGTGGCCAGGGGCTAGCCGAGACCCAGTACTTC. The gene calls are TRBV7-6 and TRBJ2-5, with a possible D match to TRBD1 (6 bases). Trimming removed 9 bases at V and 5 bases at J, with 16 bases between. This CDR3 is 13 amino acids long. In germline, CDR1 is SGHVS, CDR2 FNYEAQ.